This T cell receptor (beta chain) is from a study of blood T cell repertoires in COVID-19. Germline CDR1 is LGHDT and CDR2 is YNNKEL (reference sequence). Trimming pared 1 base from V and 6 bases from J, leaving 12 bases between. The CDR3 covers 14 residues. In regard to this clone: This same CDR3 is encoded by further DNA sequences in the sample.

Sequenced by immunoSEQ multiplex PCR; TCRdb stores in-frame clones only, minus some. The table lists 300,000 or so clones, 85% to 90% of them singletons. Material: peripheral blood. The origin of this receptor is a woman between 40 and 50 years old with acute or convalescent COVID-19. The chain uses TRBV3-1 (or the pseudogene TRBV3-2) and TRBJ1-1, with D hard to call. The CDR3 DNA follows: TGTGCCAGCAGCCAAGCGGGCGGGAGGGCTGAAGCTTTCTTT. Protein sequence: CASSQAGGRAEAFF.